These 23 T cell receptor beta chains were sequenced from one sample in a study of T-cell reconstitution after alpha-beta-depleted transplantation in children. Molecular barcoding with unique molecular identifiers was used for the TCRbeta library. TCRdb used MiXCR to reprocess the PCR reads, holding one entry per CDR3 protein. The table has about 980,000 distinct CDR3 sequences, under 30% seen once; the top ten hold over 25%. The sample in question was PBMCs, mostly from graft donor cells, obtained 360 days after TCRalphabeta/CD19-depleted stem cell transplant. The receptors were sampled from a boy in the first two years of life who had a stem cell transplant for SCID, so the T cells may come from the graft donor.

This clonotype was counted only a few times. This chain joins TRBV28 and TRBJ2-5; D not resolved. The V end was cut by 4 bases, the J end by 5 bases, with 11 bases between. This CDR3 contains 13 residues. CDR1 MDHEN and CDR2 SYDVKM come from the germline V gene. The CDR3 sequence is CASSSPPRETQYF. The DNA of the CDR3 is TGTGCCAGCAGTTCCCCGCCGAGGGAGACCCAGTACTTC.

The chain combines TRBV5-1 with TRBJ2-6; 9 bases fit TRBD1. Germline assignment: CDR1 SGHRS and CDR2 YFSETQ. The J segment lost 0 bases and the V segment lost 3 bases, leaving 7 bases of the junction unmatched. The CDR3 extends over 18 amino acids. The DNA for the CDR3 is TGCGCCAGCAGCTCCTCGGGACAGGGCGTCTCTGGGGCCAACGTCCTGACTTTC. This translates into CASSSSGQGVSGANVLTF. Complete variable domain (other parts from reference TRBV5-1 and TRBJ2-6): KAGVTQTPRYLIKTRGQQVTLSCSPISGHRSVSWYQQTPGQGLQFLFEYFSETQRNKGNFPGRFSGRQFSNSRSEMNVSTLELGDSALYLCASSSSGQGVSGANVLTFGAGSRLTVL.

This clonotype appeared a few times. The rearrangement uses TRBV9 and TRBJ2-2; 7 positions match TRBD1. V lost 0 bases and J lost 3; bases outside the gene matches: 5. The germline V gene encodes CDR1 SGDLS and CDR2 YYNGEE. The CDR3 spans 16 residues. CDR3 region: CASSVGGGIDTGELFF. The CDR3 region has the DNA TGTGCCAGCAGCGTAGGAGGGGGCATCGACACCGGGGAGCTGTTTTTT.

This chain joins TRBV10-2 and TRBJ2-2, with 9 bases lining up with TRBD1. The length of the CDR3 is 15 residues. Trimming at V came to 3 bases and at J to 8 bases, leaving 7 bases not matched to a gene. The V gene's germline CDR1 is WSHSY and CDR2 SAAADI. The CDR3 region is CASSDGTGIQGELFF. The CDR3 DNA is TGCGCCAGCAGTGATGGGACAGGGATACAAGGGGAGCTGTTTTTT.

A few counts support this clonotype. The chain uses TRBV20-1 and TRBJ1-1, with 7 bases aligning to TRBD1. Germline-derived CDR1 and CDR2 are DFQATT and SNEGSKA (reference sequence). J lost 3 bases, V lost 6 bases, and 7 bases had no gene match. The CDR3 consists of 13 residues. The CDR3 protein is CSAPTQGDTEAFF. CDR3 DNA sequence: TGCAGTGCCCCAACCCAGGGGGACACTGAAGCTTTCTTT.

Details on this clonotype: A read error may account for a junction end that differs from germline. The chain joins TRBV19 to TRBJ1-3; D ambiguous. CDR1 is LNHDA and CDR2 is SQIVND in the germline V gene (reference sequence). The CDR3 covers 17 residues. CDR3 nucleotide sequence: TGTGCCAGTAAAGGTGTTGAAGTGGGAGACTCTGAAAACACCATATATTTT. This codes for CASKGVEVGDSENTIYF.

The V and J genes are TRBV12-3 or TRBV12-4 and TRBJ2-1, with a possible D match to TRBD2 (6 bases). This CDR3 has 18 residues. Trimming removed 4 bases from V and 1 base from J, with 20 bases in between. The CDR3 loop reads CASSSSGQLAASYNEQFF. CDR3 coding DNA: TGTGCCAGCAGTTCCAGCGGGCAGTTAGCGGCTTCCTACAATGAGCAGTTCTTC.

This clonotype was counted at least ten times. V gene TRBV6-5 combines with J gene TRBJ2-7; D remains unclear. Trimming left V 5 bases short and J 4 bases short, with 6 bases between. The germline CDR1 and CDR2 sequences are MNHEY and SVGAGI. The CDR3 covers 11 residues. CDR3 protein: CASSRRYEQYF. In DNA, the CDR3 is TGTGCCAGCAGTCGCAGGTACGAGCAGTACTTC.

The CDR3 DNA reads TGTGCCAGCAGCTTGGGATTGGCGGGGGGGCGGGGAGATACGCAGTATTTT. It is translated as CASSLGLAGGRGDTQYF. The chain uses TRBV7-3 and TRBJ2-3, with 9 bases fitting TRBD2. In germline, CDR1 is SGHTA, CDR2 FQGTGA. The J segment lost 5 bases and the V segment lost 3 bases, leaving 12 bases of the junction unmatched. The CDR3 has 17 amino acids.

The chain recombines TRBV7-9 with TRBJ2-4; D might be TRBD2 (5 bases). CDR1 is SEHNR and CDR2 is FQNEAQ in the germline V gene (reference sequence). V lost 2 bases and J 11 bases, leaving 16 bases between the germline ends. CDR3 length: 14 amino acids. The CDR3 nucleotides are TGTGCCAGCAGCTTATCCGGACTCGTGGGCGTTCAGTACTTC. Translated, it gives CASSLSGLVGVQYF.

This chain links TRBV12-3 or TRBV12-4 with TRBJ2-3; D possibly uses TRBD1 or TRBD2 (5 bases each). CDR3 length: 16 amino acids. V was trimmed by 3 bases and J by 5 bases, leaving 18 bases between them. The CDR3 loop is CASSFSTPRDQDTQYF. The CDR3 DNA reads as TGTGCCAGCAGTTTTTCCACTCCTAGGGACCAAGATACGCAGTATTTT.

The chain carries TRBV4-1 and TRBJ1-5; TRBD1 matches 8 bases. The CDR3 spans 15 residues. The V gene end was trimmed by 6 bases and the J gene end by 5 bases; junction bases not matched to a gene: 9. From germline, CDR1 is MGHRA and CDR2 YSYEKL. CDR3 loop: CASSRTGSVDQPQHF. CDR3 sequence (DNA): TGCGCCAGCAGTCGGACAGGGAGTGTGGATCAGCCCCAGCATTTT.

In its sample, this clonotype was seen once. This chain joins TRBV11-3 and TRBJ1-5; the match to TRBD1 covers 10 bases. Germline V gene lookup returns CDR1 SGHNT and CDR2 YENEEA. The CDR3 extends over 16 amino acids. With 3 bases clipped from V and 6 bases from J, the junction kept 8 bases outside the gene matches. As DNA, the CDR3 is TGTGCCAGCAGCTTCGGCCGCGGGACAGGGGTTCAGCCCCAGCATTTT. Encoded protein: CASSFGRGTGVQPQHF.

This clonotype was counted a single time. This chain joins TRBV5-1 and TRBJ2-5, with 7 bases that match TRBD1. Germline V CDR1 and CDR2: SGHRS, YFSETQ. The CDR3 loop spans 15 amino acids. With 2 bases clipped from V and 2 bases from J, the junction kept 6 bases outside the gene matches. CDR3 nucleotides: TGCGCCAGCAGCTTATTCCCGGGACAGCAAGAGACCCAGTACTTC. It specifies CASSLFPGQQETQYF.

This clonotype was detected only a few times. The chain employs TRBV5-1 and TRBJ1-1; D is undetermined. The CDR3 loop spans 13 amino acids. From germline, CDR1 is SGHRS and CDR2 YFSETQ. The V gene lost 2 bases and the J gene lost 7 bases, with 12 bases spanning the gap. The CDR3 here is CASSFRVRVEAFF. Written as DNA, the CDR3 is TGCGCCAGCAGCTTCCGGGTCCGGGTTGAAGCTTTCTTT. The full variable domain, with the rest looked up from reference TRBV5-1 and TRBJ1-1, is KAGVTQTPRYLIKTRGQQVTLSCSPISGHRSVSWYQQTPGQGLQFLFEYFSETQRNKGNFPGRFSGRQFSNSRSEMNVSTLELGDSALYLCASSFRVRVEAFFGQGTRLTVV.

The J gene is TRBJ2-5, the V gene TRBV18, with D unclear. The CDR3 extends over 13 amino acids. Germline CDR1 is KGHSH and CDR2 is LQKENI. Trimming shortened V by 0 bases and J by 4 bases, and 6 bases separated the two germline ends. CDR3 DNA: TGTGCCAGCTCACCACCAGGGCCAGAGACCCAGTACTTC. This sequence encodes CASSPPGPETQYF.

CDR3 amino acids: CASSLSGSVETQYF. Written as DNA, the CDR3 is TGTGCCAGCAGTTTATCAGGGTCCGTGGAGACCCAGTACTTC. This chain connects TRBV12-3 or TRBV12-4 to TRBJ2-5, with TRBD1 as a possible D gene (5 bases). The CDR3 runs 14 residues. The ends were cut back, 2 bases at V and 5 bases at J, with 12 bases in the middle.

V gene TRBV5-1 combines with J gene TRBJ2-2, with D uncertain. Germline V gene data show CDR1 as SGHRS and CDR2 as YFSETQ. This CDR3 is built from 15 residues. V was pared by 2 bases and J by 4 bases, with 12 bases between. The CDR3 sequence: CASSFGQPSTGELFF. The CDR3 DNA follows: TGCGCCAGCAGCTTCGGTCAGCCCTCCACCGGGGAGCTGTTTTTT.

This chain connects TRBV11-2 to TRBJ2-3, with 7 positions matching TRBD2. Germline V gives CDR1 SGHAT, CDR2 FQNNGV. V shed 1 base and J 5 bases; nucleotides not matched to a gene: 12. This CDR3 comprises 17 residues. The CDR3 protein is CASSLGFVVGGRDTQYF. CDR3 DNA: TGTGCCAGCAGCTTAGGTTTCGTGGTGGGGGGGAGAGATACGCAGTATTTT.

This clonotype was found once. This rearrangement joins TRBV10-2 to TRBJ1-5, with 10 bases aligning to TRBD1. CDR3 size: 15 residues. V shed 7 bases, J shed 6 bases, and the junction held 9 bases outside the gene matches. In germline, CDR1 is WSHSY, CDR2 SAAADI. The CDR3 nucleotides read TGCGCCAGCACCGCAGGACAGGGGGACTCTCAGCCCCAGCATTTT. Its protein is CASTAGQGDSQPQHF.

This clonotype was observed a handful of times. The chain has TRBV6-1 and TRBJ1-2; D perhaps matches TRBD1 (5 bases). Trimming removed 7 bases from V and 4 bases from J, with 22 bases in between. The CDR3 totals 16 residues. From germline, CDR1 is MNHNS and CDR2 SASEGT. CDR3 loop: CASNPGGSPYFYGYTF. CDR3 DNA: TGTGCCAGCAACCCCGGGGGGAGCCCGTACTTCTATGGCTACACCTTC.

The chain recombines TRBV29-1 with TRBJ2-6; 7 bases map to TRBD1. From germline, CDR1 is SQVTM and CDR2 ANQGSEA. This CDR3 spans 16 amino acids. V lost 5 bases to trimming and J lost 0 bases; unmatched junction nucleotides: 7. CDR3: CSVTGTESSGANVLTF. The CDR3 region has the DNA TGCAGCGTTACCGGGACAGAGAGCTCTGGGGCCAACGTCCTGACTTTC.

This clonotype has just a few counts. The V gene is TRBV5-5, the J gene TRBJ1-1; 7 bases are shared with TRBD1. J lost 3 bases, V lost 0 bases, and 8 bases had no gene match. In germline, CDR1 is SGHKS, CDR2 YYEKEE (reference sequence). The CDR3 runs to 16 residues. The CDR3 DNA is TGTGCCAGCAGCTTGGACCGTAAGACAGGGTACACTGAAGCTTTCTTT. Amino acid sequence: CASSLDRKTGYTEAFF.